A single sample gave rise to the 11 T cell receptor beta chains below, sequenced in a study of cytomegalovirus exposure and HLA in healthy donors. Vbeta (60) and Jbeta (13) primers were used in the PCR. The method was immunoSEQ multiplex PCR; TCRdb's version includes in-frame clones alone and lacks a portion of them. The table has around 200,000 clones, approximately 84% seen once. The sequenced material came from PBMCs. These receptors all come from a middle-aged woman in good health and CMV-seronegative.

This rearrangement joins TRBV20-1 to TRBJ2-7; D gene uncertain. The germline V and J ends were trimmed by 6 bases and 4 bases, with 10 bases remaining between them. The CDR3 covers 11 residues. Germline lookup yields CDR1 DFQATT and CDR2 SNEGSKA (reference sequence). CDR3 in DNA: TGCAGTGCGGCCGAGAGGTACGAGCAGTACTTC. It specifies CSAAERYEQYF.

The V gene is TRBV7-8, the J gene TRBJ1-6; D not resolved. Trimming took off 2 bases at V and 8 bases at J, with 7 bases between the two ends. This CDR3 spans 13 amino acids. In germline, CDR1 is SGHVS, CDR2 FQNEAQ. CDR3 region: CASSLIQDSPLHF. CDR3 DNA: TGTGCCAGCAGCTTAATCCAGGATTCACCCCTCCACTTT.

The chain couples TRBV27 to TRBJ2-1, with 8 bases fitting TRBD2. V gave up 3 bases and J gave up 9 bases; unmatched junction bases: 4. The CDR3 sequence is 13 residues long. Germline CDR1 reads MNHEY; CDR2 reads SMNVEV (reference sequence). This CDR3 reads CASSLHREGEQFF. The CDR3 region has the DNA TGTGCCAGCAGTTTGCACCGGGAGGGTGAGCAGTTCTTC.

The chain couples TRBV5-6 to TRBJ1-5; 9 bases are a match to TRBD1. The germline V gene encodes CDR1 SGHDT and CDR2 YYEEEE. V lost 4 bases, J lost 7 bases, and 6 bases stayed unmatched. The CDR3 sequence is 14 residues long. The CDR3 sequence: CASSRDRVGQPQHF. In nucleotides, the CDR3 is TGTGCCAGCAGCCGGGACAGGGTGGGACAGCCCCAGCATTTT. Using reference TRBV5-6 and TRBJ1-5 for the parts outside the CDR3, the full variable domain is DAGVTQSPTHLIKTRGQQVTLRCSPKSGHDTVSWYQQALGQGPQFIFQYYEEEERQRGNFPDRFSGHQFPNYSSELNVNALLLGDSALYLCASSRDRVGQPQHFGDGTRLSIL.

The rearrangement joins TRBV28 to TRBJ2-5; TRBD2 matches at 8 bases. The germline V gene has CDR1 MDHEN and CDR2 SYDVKM. The junction had 0 bases not matched to a gene; V was cut back by 4 bases and J by 2 bases. This CDR3 comprises 13 residues. Here the CDR3 DNA reads TGTGCCAGCAGTTCGGGGGGGCAAGAGACCCAGTACTTC. Residues: CASSSGGQETQYF.

The V gene is TRBV30, the J gene TRBJ1-2; 7 bases are a match to TRBD1. The J segment lost 4 bases and the V segment lost 2 bases, leaving 13 bases of the junction unmatched. Per germline, CDR1 GTSNPN and CDR2 SVGIG (reference sequence). This CDR3 is built from 16 residues. CDR3 sequence: CAWSPIPRQGGYGYTF. CDR3 DNA sequence: TGTGCCTGGAGTCCCATCCCAAGACAGGGAGGCTATGGCTACACCTTC. The full variable domain, completed using reference TRBV30 and TRBJ1-2, is SQTIHQWPATLVQPVGSPLSLECTVEGTSNPNLYWYRQAAGRGLQLLFYSVGIGQISSEVPQNLSASRPQDRQFILSSKKLLLSDSGFYLCAWSPIPRQGGYGYTFGSGTRLTVV.

The rearrangement joins TRBV19 to TRBJ1-5; TRBD1 aligns across 9 bases. CDR3 length: 12 residues. With V trimmed by 9 bases and J by 10 bases, 7 bases remained unmatched. Germline loops: CDR1 LNHDA, CDR2 SQIVND (reference sequence). CDR3 DNA: TGTGCCAGCCGGACAGGGGTGAAACCCCAGCATTTT. It is translated as CASRTGVKPQHF.

The chain combines TRBV27 with TRBJ2-2; the D gene is possibly TRBD1 (6 bases). In germline, CDR1 is MNHEY, CDR2 SMNVEV (reference sequence). This CDR3 contains 15 residues. Trimming removed 1 base at V and 4 bases at J, with 10 bases between. CDR3 amino acids: CASSLFGQTTGELFF. In DNA form, the CDR3 reads TGTGCCAGCAGTTTATTCGGACAGACCACCGGGGAGCTGTTTTTT.

The chain couples TRBV27 to TRBJ1-5; D unclear. Germline assignment: CDR1 MNHEY and CDR2 SMNVEV (reference sequence). V gave up 8 bases and J gave up 2 bases, with 13 bases separating them. The CDR3 length is 14 residues. In DNA form, the CDR3 reads TGTGCCAGCTCCCCCGGGGTCGGCAATCAGCCCCAGCATTTT. Protein sequence: CASSPGVGNQPQHF.

The CDR3 spells CASSAGRETGELFF. CDR3 coding DNA: TGTGCCAGCAGCGCGGGGAGGGAGACCGGGGAGCTGTTTTTT. The V and J genes are TRBV7-9 and TRBJ2-2; TRBD2 aligns across 7 bases. Germline CDR1 and CDR2: SEHNR and FQNEAQ (reference sequence). Trimming removed 5 bases from V and 5 bases from J; junction bases left unmatched: 5. The CDR3 sequence is 14 residues long.

The CDR3 sequence: CASSSGGGEQYF. In DNA form, the CDR3 reads TGTGCCAGTAGTTCAGGGGGCGGCGAGCAGTACTTC. The rearrangement uses TRBV19 and TRBJ2-5, with 8 bases identical to TRBD1. The J call may not be correct, given that the DNA end is closer to TRBJ2-7. Germline CDR1 and CDR2: LNHDA and SQIVND (reference sequence). The CDR3 runs 12 residues.